Detailed here is one T cell receptor beta chain. A few counts support this clonotype. No cognate antigen has been identified for it. No per-base quality is available; no much larger clone lies one base away. The CDR3 runs 16 amino acids, cysteine and phenylalanine included. Only CDR3 DNA is held: 48 bases, read in frame from base 1. Trimming at the junction amounts to 4 bases on V and 4 bases on J, and the germline ends lie 20 bases apart. CDR1 is given as SGDLS and CDR2 as YYNGEE, both from the germline V gene. Read against the paper, the sample's time point label means: newly diagnosed GD, antithyroid drugs for less than 3 months. For both TCR sequencing and RNA sequencing, RNA was extracted from PBMCs using TRIzol. The diagnosis of Graves' disease followed American Thyroid Association guidelines. The patients came from an endocrinology department in Xi'an, China. From each patient, about 9 milliliters of peripheral blood was collected into an EDTA anticoagulant tube. Ficoll Paque Plus density gradient separation was used to isolate PBMCs, and no additional T cell sorting was done. An Agilent 2100 Bioanalyzer and agarose gel were used to check RNA quality, and a NanoDrop 2000 was used to measure RNA concentration.

The data derive from a study of regulatory T cells in long-lasting Graves disease (dated by TCRdb to 2020 to 2023). In the study overall: Patients with newly diagnosed Graves' disease had been on antithyroid drugs for under 3 months. Patients with persistent Graves' disease were compared with patients with newly diagnosed Graves' disease using TCR sequencing and RNA sequencing of peripheral blood. The study took place in China and was registered as a clinical trial. TCR sequencing covered about 13 persistent and around 20 newly diagnosed Graves' disease patients, 33 samples in total.

The paper's findings and limits, for the study overall: Only peripheral blood was studied, because thyroid tissue, the primary lesion, was inaccessible. As a limitation, the authors acknowledged that the small sample size may reduce accuracy. Lower TCR Shannon entropy and fewer highly expanded clones were observed in persistent Graves' disease patients than in newly diagnosed patients, which suggested clonal expansion. A larger number of public clonotypes was shared among persistent patients (around 2,500) than among newly diagnosed patients (around 880). Persistent disease showed preferential use of TRBV28, TRBJ1-2 and TRBJ2-5, whereas newly diagnosed disease favored TRBV20-1 and TRBJ2-1. Sequencing and analysis were restricted to the TCR beta chain.

Libraries came from multiplex PCR. TCRdb lists the instrument as Illumina HiSeq 4000. TCR beta libraries were built with iRepertoire HTBI primers and Arm-PCR amplification of CDR3 regions. Gel purification was performed on PCR products prior to sequencing. From the authors' description of their analysis: A total of 62 TRBV and 14 TRBJ segments were identified across samples and were used for gene usage analysis of CDR3 amino acid clonotypes. Filtered high-quality paired reads were merged into contigs using COPE and FqMerger. BLAST was used to align contigs to the IMGT TRBV, TRBD and TRBJ reference genes, and CDR3 was defined following IMGT. Any clonotype with a frequency above 0.1% was classified as a highly expanded clone. Repertoire diversity was measured by Shannon entropy, and V-J evenness by the Gini coefficient. A clonotype found in more than one individual was treated as public. In-frame beta chains were kept once TCRdb had trimmed the public reads at Q25 with fastp and called clones with MiXCR. Records with the same CDR3 protein are collapsed into one entry carrying the most frequent genes and DNA. It is TCRdb's table, rather than the study itself, that gives the V and J calls and clone size. In all, the sample holds around 500,000 distinct CDR3 sequences, and roughly 15% of those were seen once. The ten largest clonotypes hold roughly 25% of the sample.

These same data were also listed under a study on T cells in Graves' hyperthyroidism and ophthalmopathy. The second publication reports: Graves' hyperthyroidism was defined as stable when no progression to ophthalmopathy occurred over 18 months of follow-up. Hyperthyroidism patients were aged 18 to 65 years and newly diagnosed, with disease duration of less than 2 months. The study excluded patients with uncontrolled infections, other autoimmune diseases, pregnancy or lactation. Diagnoses relied on clinical symptoms, serum thyroxine and TRAb, thyroid ultrasound and orbital computed tomography. For the first round of RT-PCR on the TCR CDR3, the HTBI primer set was used together with the Qiagen OneStep RT-PCR kit. Most expanded thyroid clonotypes (frequency above 0.001) were also found in blood, which suggests that blood repertoires may mirror thyroid immune responses. A model built on a 13 V-J signature distinguished ophthalmopathy from stable hyperthyroidism, reaching 87.88% sensitivity and 81.08% specificity in cross-validation and 80%/75% in testing. In validation, progression to ophthalmopathy was predicted by the model with nearly 71% sensitivity and roughly 76% specificity, a median of roughly six months before onset. To identify TCR V-J signatures that set the groups apart, the researchers used a discovery cohort of 90 to 100 patients, made up of 40 to 45 with Graves' ophthalmopathy and approximately 57 with stable Graves' hyperthyroidism. Prospective prediction of ophthalmopathy was tested in an independent validation cohort consisting of under 20 hyperthyroidism patients and over 15 patients who later progressed to ophthalmopathy. The approximately 90 discovery patients were randomly split 7:3 into training and test sets. In addition, the study compared T-cell repertoires in thyroid tissue and in blood from about 6 Graves' hyperthyroidism patients. Following sampling, methimazole starting at 30 mg daily was given to hyperthyroidism patients, and high-dose intravenous methylprednisolone was given to ophthalmopathy patients. Libraries were constructed in a second round of multiplex PCR, after which size selection and purification were performed. Libraries were sequenced paired-end with 100 bp reads on an Illumina HiSeq2000. SOAPnuke was used to process the raw data, with reads discarded if the reads contained adapters or uncalled bases, had a mean Phred below 15, or lacked an exact constant-primer or identifier match. High-quality paired reads were merged using COPE v1.2.5, and each unique nucleotide sequence was defined as a clonotype. Clonotypes were aligned to IMGT TRBV, TRBD and TRBJ reference segments using MiTCR v1.1. Only V-J combinations with frequency above 0.0001, covering about 99% of repertoires, were analysed. The TCS score was defined as F50 (clonal expansion) divided by E x V (chaos), with BLOSUM62-based TCRdist calculated between CDR3 peptides within each V-J. Welch's t-statistics and random forest reduced approximately 520 V-J features to about 13, which were used in a naive Bayes classifier (R e1071). Sample size was not statistically predetermined, and blinding of investigators to group allocation was not performed. TCR Vbeta CDR3 sequencing of some 140 peripheral blood samples (43 ophthalmopathy, under 80 hyperthyroidism and approximately 17 progressor patients) is reported in the paper.

This clonotype was sampled from a woman aged 35-65 years with Graves disease. Donor details come from another sample of the same person, matched by shared clones. The chain is made from TRBV9 and TRBJ1-1, with the D gene uncertain. The sequencing used peripheral blood mononuclear cells (PBMCs), collected at new diagnosis, from a patient treated with antithyroid drugs. The DNA reads TGTGCCAGCAGCACGACCTATGACCTCGGTGGCACTGAAGCTTTCTTT. This gives the protein CASSTTYDLGGTEAFF.